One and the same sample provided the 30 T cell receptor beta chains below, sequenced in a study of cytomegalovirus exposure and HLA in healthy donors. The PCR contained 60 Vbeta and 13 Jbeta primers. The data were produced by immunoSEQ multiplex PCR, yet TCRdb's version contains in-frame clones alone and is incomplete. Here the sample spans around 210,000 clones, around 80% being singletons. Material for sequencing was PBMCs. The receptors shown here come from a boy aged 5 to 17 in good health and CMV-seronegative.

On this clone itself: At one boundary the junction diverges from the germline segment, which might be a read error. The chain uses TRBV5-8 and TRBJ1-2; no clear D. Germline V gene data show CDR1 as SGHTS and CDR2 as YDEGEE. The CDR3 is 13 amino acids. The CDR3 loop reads CASQARVSQFGDF. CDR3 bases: TGTGCCAGCCAAGCCCGGGTGAGCCAGTTCGGGGACTTC.

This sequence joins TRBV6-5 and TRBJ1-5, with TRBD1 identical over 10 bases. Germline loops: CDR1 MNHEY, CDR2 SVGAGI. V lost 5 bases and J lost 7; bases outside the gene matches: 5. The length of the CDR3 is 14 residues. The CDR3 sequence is CASSTTGGGQPQHF. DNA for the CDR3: TGTGCCAGCAGTACGACAGGGGGCGGCCAGCCCCAGCATTTT.

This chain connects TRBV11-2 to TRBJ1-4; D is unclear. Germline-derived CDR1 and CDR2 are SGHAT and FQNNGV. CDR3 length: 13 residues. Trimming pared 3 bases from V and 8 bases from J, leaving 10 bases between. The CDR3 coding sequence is TGTGCCAGCAGCTTCCGGGGAGGAGAAAAACTGTTTTTT. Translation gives CASSFRGGEKLFF. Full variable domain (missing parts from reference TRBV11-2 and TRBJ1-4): EAGVAQSPRYKIIEKRQSVAFWCNPISGHATLYWYQQILGQGPKLLIQFQNNGVVDDSQLPKDRFSAERLKGVDSTLKIQPAKLEDSAVYLCASSFRGGEKLFFGSGTQLSVL.

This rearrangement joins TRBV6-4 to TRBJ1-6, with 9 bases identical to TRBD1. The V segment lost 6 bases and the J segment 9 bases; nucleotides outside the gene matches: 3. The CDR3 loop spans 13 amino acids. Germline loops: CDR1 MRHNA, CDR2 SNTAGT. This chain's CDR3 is CASSLDRGSPLHF. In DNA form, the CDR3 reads TGTGCCAGCAGCCTGGACAGGGGTTCACCCCTCCACTTT.

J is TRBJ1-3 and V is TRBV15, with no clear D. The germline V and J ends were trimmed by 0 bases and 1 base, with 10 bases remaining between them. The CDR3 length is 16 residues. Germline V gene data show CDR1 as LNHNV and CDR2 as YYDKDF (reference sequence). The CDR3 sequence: CATSRDSGISGNTIYF. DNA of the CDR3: TGTGCCACCAGCAGAGATAGCGGAATTTCTGGAAACACCATATATTTT.

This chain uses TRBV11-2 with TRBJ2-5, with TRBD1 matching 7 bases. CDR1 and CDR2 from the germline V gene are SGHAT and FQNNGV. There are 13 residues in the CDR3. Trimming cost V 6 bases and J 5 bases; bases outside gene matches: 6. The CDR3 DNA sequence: TGTGCCAGCAGTCGAGACAGGGACGAGACCCAGTACTTC. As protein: CASSRDRDETQYF.

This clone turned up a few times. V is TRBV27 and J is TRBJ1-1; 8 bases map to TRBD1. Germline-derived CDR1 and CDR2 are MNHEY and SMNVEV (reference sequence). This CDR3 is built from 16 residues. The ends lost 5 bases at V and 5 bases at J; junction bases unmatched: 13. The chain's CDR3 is CASSPRTGRVETEAFF. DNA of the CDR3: TGTGCCAGCAGTCCCCGGACAGGGAGAGTGGAGACTGAAGCTTTCTTT.

The CDR3 sequence is CATSRDMASGRSEQYF. The DNA of the CDR3 is TGTGCCACCAGCAGAGATATGGCTAGCGGGAGGAGCGAGCAGTACTTC. This sequence joins TRBV15 and TRBJ2-7; 11 bases map to TRBD2. After removal of 0 bases from V and 6 bases from J, the junction contained 7 bases not matched to a gene. The length of the CDR3 is 16 residues. CDR1 is LNHNV and CDR2 is YYDKDF in the germline V gene (reference sequence).

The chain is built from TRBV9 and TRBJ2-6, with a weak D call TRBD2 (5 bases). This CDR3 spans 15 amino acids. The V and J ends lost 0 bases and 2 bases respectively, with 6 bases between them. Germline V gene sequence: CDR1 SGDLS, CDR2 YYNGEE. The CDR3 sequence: CASSVAGTGANVLTF. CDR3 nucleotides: TGTGCCAGCAGCGTAGCCGGGACTGGGGCCAACGTCCTGACTTTC.

Written as DNA, the CDR3 is TGCGCCAGCAGCGCGCATATGGGGGGGGAGAATGAGCAGTTCTTC. This translates into CASSAHMGGENEQFF. V and J are TRBV5-1 and TRBJ2-1; 7 nucleotides line up with TRBD2. In germline, CDR1 is SGHRS, CDR2 YFSETQ. V trimming: 4 bases; J trimming: 7 bases; junction bases outside the gene matches: 11. The CDR3 totals 15 residues.

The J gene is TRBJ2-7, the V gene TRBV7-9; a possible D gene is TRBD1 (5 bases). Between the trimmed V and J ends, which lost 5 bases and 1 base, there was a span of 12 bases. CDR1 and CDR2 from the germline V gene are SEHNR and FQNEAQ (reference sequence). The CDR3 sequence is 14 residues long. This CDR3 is CASSNQQESYEQYF. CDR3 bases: TGTGCCAGCAGCAACCAACAGGAATCCTACGAGCAGTACTTC.

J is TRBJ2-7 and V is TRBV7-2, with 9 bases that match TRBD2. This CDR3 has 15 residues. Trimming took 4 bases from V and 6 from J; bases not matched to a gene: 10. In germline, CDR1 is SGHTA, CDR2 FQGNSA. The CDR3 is CASSSDGTSIFEQYF. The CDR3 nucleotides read TGTGCCAGCAGCTCAGACGGGACTAGCATCTTCGAGCAGTACTTC.

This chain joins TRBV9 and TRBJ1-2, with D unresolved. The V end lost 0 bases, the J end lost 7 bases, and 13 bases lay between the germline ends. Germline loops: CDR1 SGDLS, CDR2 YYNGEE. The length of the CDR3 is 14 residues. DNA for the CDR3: TGTGCCAGCAGCGTAGATATGGAGGGAAGTGGCTACACCTTC. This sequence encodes CASSVDMEGSGYTF.

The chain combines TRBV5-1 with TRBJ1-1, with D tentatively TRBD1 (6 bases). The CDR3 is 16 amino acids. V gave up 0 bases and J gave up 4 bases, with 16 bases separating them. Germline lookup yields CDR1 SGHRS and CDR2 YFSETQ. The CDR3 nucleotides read TGCGCCAGCAGCTTGGGTTTGGCGGGGGCCAGCACTGAAGCTTTCTTT. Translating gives CASSLGLAGASTEAFF.

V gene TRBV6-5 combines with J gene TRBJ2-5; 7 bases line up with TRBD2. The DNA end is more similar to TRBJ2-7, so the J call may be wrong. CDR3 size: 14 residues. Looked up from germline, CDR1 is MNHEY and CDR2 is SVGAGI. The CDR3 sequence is CASGRASLRDEQYF. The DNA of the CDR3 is TGTGCCAGCGGGAGGGCCTCCCTCAGGGACGAGCAGTACTTC.

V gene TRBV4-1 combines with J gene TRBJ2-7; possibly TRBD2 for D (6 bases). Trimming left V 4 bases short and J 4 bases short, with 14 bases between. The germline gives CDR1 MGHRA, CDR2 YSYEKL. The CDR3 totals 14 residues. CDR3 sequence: CASSPVGGVYEQYF. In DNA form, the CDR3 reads TGCGCCAGCAGCCCCGTCGGGGGTGTGTACGAGCAGTACTTC.

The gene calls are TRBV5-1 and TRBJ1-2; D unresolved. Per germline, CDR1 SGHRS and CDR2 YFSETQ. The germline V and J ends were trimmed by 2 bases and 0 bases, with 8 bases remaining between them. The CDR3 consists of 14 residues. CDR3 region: CASSLTTTNYGYTF. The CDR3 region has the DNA TGCGCCAGCAGCTTAACAACTACTAACTATGGCTACACCTTC.

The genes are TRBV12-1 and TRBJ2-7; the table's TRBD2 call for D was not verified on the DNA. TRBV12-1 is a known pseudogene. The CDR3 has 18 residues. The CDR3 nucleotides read TGTGCCAGCACTACTGGGGGAGGCCGGCGGGAGGGCGGGGGGCGACAGTACTTC. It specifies CASTTGGGRREGGGRQYF.

In DNA form, the CDR3 reads TGTGCCAGCAGCTTAGGTCAGGGATCGGAGACCCAGTACTTC. Amino acids: CASSLGQGSETQYF. The chain combines TRBV7-3 with TRBJ2-5; TRBD1 might be the D (5 bases). There are 14 residues in the CDR3. Trimming cost V 2 bases and J 5 bases, with 12 bases left between them. Germline CDR1 SGHTA, CDR2 FQGTGA.

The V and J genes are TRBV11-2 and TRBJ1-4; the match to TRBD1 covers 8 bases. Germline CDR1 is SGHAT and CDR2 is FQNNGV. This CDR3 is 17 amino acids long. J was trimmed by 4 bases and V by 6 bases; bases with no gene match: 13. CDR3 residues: CASSPLTGTGFNEKLFF. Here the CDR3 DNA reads TGTGCCAGCAGTCCTCTAACCGGGACAGGCTTTAATGAAAAACTGTTTTTT.

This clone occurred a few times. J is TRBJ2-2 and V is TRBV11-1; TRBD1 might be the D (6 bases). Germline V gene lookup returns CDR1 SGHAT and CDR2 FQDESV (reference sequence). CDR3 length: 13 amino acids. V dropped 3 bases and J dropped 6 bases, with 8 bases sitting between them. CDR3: CASSFTGPGELFF. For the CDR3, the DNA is TGTGCCAGCAGCTTTACAGGGCCCGGGGAGCTGTTTTTT.

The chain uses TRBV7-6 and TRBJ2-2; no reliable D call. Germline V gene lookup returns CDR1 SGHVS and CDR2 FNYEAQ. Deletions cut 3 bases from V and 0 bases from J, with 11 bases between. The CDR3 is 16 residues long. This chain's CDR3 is CASSFLSSANTGELFF. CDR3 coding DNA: TGTGCCAGCAGCTTCCTGAGCAGCGCGAACACCGGGGAGCTGTTTTTT.

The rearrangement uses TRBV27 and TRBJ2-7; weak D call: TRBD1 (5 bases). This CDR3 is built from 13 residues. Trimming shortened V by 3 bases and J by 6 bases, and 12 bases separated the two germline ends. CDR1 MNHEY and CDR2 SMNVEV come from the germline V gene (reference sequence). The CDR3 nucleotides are TGTGCCAGCAGTTTCGACAGATCGTCCGAGCAGTACTTC. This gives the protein CASSFDRSSEQYF.

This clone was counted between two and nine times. CDR3 in DNA: TGCAGCGTTGAGGGGGGTCCCACTGAAGCTTTCTTT. Residues: CSVEGGPTEAFF. The V call is TRBV29-1, the J call TRBJ1-1, with a tentative D call TRBD1 (5 bases). This CDR3 contains 12 residues. CDR1 and CDR2 (germline): SQVTM, ANQGSEA. The V gene lost 3 bases and the J gene lost 4 bases, with 9 bases spanning the gap.

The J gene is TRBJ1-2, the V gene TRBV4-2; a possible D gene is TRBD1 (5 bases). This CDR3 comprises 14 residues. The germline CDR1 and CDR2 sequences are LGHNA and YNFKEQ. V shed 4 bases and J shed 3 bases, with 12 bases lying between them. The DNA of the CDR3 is TGTGCCAGCAGCCCCATTGGGGGGGACTATGGCTACACCTTC. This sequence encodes CASSPIGGDYGYTF.

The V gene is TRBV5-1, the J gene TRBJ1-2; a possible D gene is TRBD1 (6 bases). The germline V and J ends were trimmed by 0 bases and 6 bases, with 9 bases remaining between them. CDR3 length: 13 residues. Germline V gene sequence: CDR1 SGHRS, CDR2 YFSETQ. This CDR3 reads CASSLAEGDGYTF. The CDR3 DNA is TGCGCCAGCAGCTTGGCAGAGGGGGATGGCTACACCTTC.

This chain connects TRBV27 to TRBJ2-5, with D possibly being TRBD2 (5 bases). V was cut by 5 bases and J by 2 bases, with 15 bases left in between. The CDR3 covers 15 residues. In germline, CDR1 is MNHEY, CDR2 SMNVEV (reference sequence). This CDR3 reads CASSPYGGYQETQYF. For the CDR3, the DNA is TGTGCCAGCAGTCCCTATGGAGGTTATCAAGAGACCCAGTACTTC.

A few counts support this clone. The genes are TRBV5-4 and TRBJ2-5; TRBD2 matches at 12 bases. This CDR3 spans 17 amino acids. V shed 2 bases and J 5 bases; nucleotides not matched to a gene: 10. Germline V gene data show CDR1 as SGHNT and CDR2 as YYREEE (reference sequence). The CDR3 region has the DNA TGTGCCAGCAGCTTACCCCTAGCGGGAGGGATTGGTGAGACCCAGTACTTC. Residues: CASSLPLAGGIGETQYF.

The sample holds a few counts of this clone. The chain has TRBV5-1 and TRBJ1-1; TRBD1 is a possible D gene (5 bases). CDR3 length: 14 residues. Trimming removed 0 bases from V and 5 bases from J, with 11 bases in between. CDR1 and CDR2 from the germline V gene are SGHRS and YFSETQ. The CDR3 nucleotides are TGCGCCAGCAGCTTGGGAACTACAGGAACTGAAGCTTTCTTT. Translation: CASSLGTTGTEAFF.

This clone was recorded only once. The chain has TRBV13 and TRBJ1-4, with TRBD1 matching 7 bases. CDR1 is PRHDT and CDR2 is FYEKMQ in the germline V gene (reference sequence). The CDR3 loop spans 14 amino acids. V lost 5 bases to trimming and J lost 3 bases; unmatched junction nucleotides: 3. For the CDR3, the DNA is TGTGCCAGCAGCCGACAGGGTTCTAATGAAAAACTGTTTTTT. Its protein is CASSRQGSNEKLFF.